A selection of T cell receptor beta chains follows, all from one sample in a study of T-cell reconstitution after alpha-beta-depleted transplantation in children. TCRdb processed the PCR reads anew with MiXCR; each CDR3 protein has one entry. The data show roughly 500,000 distinct CDR3 sequences, about 10% seen once. The sequenced sample was PBMCs, obtained before TCRalphabeta/CD19-depleted stem cell transplant. These receptors originate from a child between 2 and 9 years old with inherited bone marrow failure, due to receive a stem cell transplant. Both conserved end residues are part of each CDR3. D genes are given only for firm matches. Expanded clones get a size class; other rows say once, few or many, or leave the size out.

d_call	cdr3_length	v_call	clone_size	j_call	cdr3_aa	cdr3_nt
-	14	TRBV30	-	TRBJ2-6	CAWNRASGANVLTF	TGTGCCTGGAACAGGGCATCTGGGGCCAACGTCCTGACTTTC
TRBD2	15	TRBV6-2/TRBV6-3	many	TRBJ2-6	CASTTGGSGANVLTF	TGTGCCAGCACCACGGGGGGTTCTGGGGCCAACGTCCTGACTTTC
-	15	TRBV29-1	-	TRBJ2-7	CSVAVPGHLTFEQYF	TGCAGCGTAGCCGTACCGGGACACCTAACCTTCGAGCAGTACTTC
TRBD1	15	TRBV28	few	TRBJ1-1	CASSFPGQGITEAFF	TGTGCCAGCAGTTTCCCCGGACAGGGGATCACTGAAGCTTTCTTT
-	13	TRBV29-1	many	TRBJ2-2	CSVDRKGTGELFF	TGCAGCGTTGACAGAAAGGGAACCGGGGAGCTGTTTTTT
-	14	TRBV3-1	many	TRBJ1-2	CASSQLRTNYGYTF	TGTGCCAGCAGCCAGCTCAGGACTAACTATGGCTACACCTTC
-	15	TRBV10-2	many	TRBJ2-4	CASSESGLAKNIQYF	TGCGCCAGCAGTGAATCGGGACTAGCCAAAAACATTCAGTACTTC
-	14	TRBV24-1	many	TRBJ2-7	CATSGGSSDDEQYF	TGTGCCACCAGTGGGGGTTCTAGCGACGACGAGCAGTACTTC
-	16	TRBV29-1	few	TRBJ2-7	CSVVRMGLEAPYEQYF	TGCAGCGTTGTTCGAATGGGACTGGAGGCCCCCTACGAGCAGTACTTC
-	18	TRBV21-1	few	TRBJ2-7	CASSKEPSGRGVHYEQYF	TGTGCCAGCAGCAAAGAACCCAGCGGGAGAGGAGTTCACTACGAGCAGTACTTC
-	15	TRBV6-2/TRBV6-3	many	TRBJ1-1	CASSRPDRRNTEAFF	TGTGCCAGCAGCCGTCCTGACAGAAGAAACACTGAAGCTTTCTTT
-	17	TRBV7-9	few	TRBJ2-1	CASSRGPGLGRGNEQFF	TGTGCCAGCAGCCGCGGCCCGGGACTCGGAAGGGGCAATGAGCAGTTCTTC
TRBD2	17	TRBV5-1	few	TRBJ2-1	CASSFGLAGSLYNEQFF	TGCGCCAGCAGCTTTGGACTAGCGGGATCCCTCTACAATGAGCAGTTCTTC
TRBD2	16	TRBV12-3/TRBV12-4	many	TRBJ2-3	CASSFGAGALTDTQYF	TGTGCCAGCAGTTTCGGGGCGGGAGCGCTCACAGATACGCAGTATTTT
-	11	TRBV19	-	TRBJ1-2	CASSIPGGYTF	TGTGCCAGTAGTATTCCCGGTGGCTACACCTTC